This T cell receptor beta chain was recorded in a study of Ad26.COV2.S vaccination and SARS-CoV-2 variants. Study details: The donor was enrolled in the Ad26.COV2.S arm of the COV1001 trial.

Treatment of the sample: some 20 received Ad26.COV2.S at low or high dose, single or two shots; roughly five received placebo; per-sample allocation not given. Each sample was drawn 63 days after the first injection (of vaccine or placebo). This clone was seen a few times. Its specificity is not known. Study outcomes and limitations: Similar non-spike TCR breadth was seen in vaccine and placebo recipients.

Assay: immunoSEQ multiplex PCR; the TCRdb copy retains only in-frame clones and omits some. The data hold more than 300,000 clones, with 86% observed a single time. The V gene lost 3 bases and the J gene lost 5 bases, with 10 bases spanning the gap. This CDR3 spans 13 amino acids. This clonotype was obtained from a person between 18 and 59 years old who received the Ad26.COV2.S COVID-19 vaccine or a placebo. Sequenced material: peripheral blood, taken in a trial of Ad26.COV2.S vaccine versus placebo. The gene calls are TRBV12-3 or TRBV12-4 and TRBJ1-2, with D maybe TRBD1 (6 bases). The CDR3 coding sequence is TGTGCCAGCAGTTTGACAGGCACTTATGGCTACACCTTC. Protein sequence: CASSLTGTYGYTF.